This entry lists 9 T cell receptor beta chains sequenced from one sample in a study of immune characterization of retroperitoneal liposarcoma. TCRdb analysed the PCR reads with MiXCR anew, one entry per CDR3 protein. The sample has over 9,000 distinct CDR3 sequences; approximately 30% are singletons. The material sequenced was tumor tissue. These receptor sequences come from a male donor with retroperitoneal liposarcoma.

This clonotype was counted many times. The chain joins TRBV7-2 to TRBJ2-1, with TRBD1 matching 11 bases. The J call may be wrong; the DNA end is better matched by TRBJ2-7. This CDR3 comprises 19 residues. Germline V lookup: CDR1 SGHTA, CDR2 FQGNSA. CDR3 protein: CASSPLGQGAGPYYNEQYF. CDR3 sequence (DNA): TGTGCCAGCAGCCCCCTAGGACAGGGGGCTGGCCCTTACTACAATGAGCAGTACTTC.

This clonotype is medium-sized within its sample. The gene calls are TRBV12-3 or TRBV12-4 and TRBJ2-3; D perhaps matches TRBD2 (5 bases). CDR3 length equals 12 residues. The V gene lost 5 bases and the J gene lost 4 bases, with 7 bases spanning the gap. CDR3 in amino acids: CASSQEADTQYF. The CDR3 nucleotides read TGTGCCAGCAGTCAGGAGGCAGATACGCAGTATTTT.

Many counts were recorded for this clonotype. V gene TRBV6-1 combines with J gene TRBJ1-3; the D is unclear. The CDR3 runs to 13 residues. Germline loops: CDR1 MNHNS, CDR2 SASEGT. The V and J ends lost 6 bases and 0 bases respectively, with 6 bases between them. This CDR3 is CASRIGSGNTIYF. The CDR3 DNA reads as TGTGCCAGCAGGATCGGCTCTGGAAACACCATATATTTT.

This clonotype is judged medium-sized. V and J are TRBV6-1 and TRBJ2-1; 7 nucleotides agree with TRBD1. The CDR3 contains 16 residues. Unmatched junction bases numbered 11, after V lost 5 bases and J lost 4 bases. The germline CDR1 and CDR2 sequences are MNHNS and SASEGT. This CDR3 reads CASSYYRGGGYNEQFF. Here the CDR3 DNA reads TGTGCCAGCAGTTATTACAGGGGCGGTGGGTACAATGAGCAGTTCTTC.

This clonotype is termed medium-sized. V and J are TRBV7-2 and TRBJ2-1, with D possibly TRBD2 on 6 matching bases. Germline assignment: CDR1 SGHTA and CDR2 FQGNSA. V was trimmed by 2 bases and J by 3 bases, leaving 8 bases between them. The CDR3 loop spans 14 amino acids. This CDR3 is CASSLRGDYNEQFF. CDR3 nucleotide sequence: TGTGCCAGCAGCTTACGCGGGGACTACAATGAGCAGTTCTTC. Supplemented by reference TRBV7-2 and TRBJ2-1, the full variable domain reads GAGVSQSPSNKVTEKGKDVELRCDPISGHTALYWYRQSLGQGLEFLIYFQGNSAPDKSGLPSDRFSAERTGGSVSTLTIQRTQQEDSAVYLCASSLRGDYNEQFFGPGTRLTVL.

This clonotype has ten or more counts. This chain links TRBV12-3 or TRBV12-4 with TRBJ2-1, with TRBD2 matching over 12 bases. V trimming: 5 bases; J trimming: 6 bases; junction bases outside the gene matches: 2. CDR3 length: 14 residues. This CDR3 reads CASSGLAGFNEQFF. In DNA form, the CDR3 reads TGTGCCAGCAGTGGACTAGCGGGATTCAATGAGCAGTTCTTC.

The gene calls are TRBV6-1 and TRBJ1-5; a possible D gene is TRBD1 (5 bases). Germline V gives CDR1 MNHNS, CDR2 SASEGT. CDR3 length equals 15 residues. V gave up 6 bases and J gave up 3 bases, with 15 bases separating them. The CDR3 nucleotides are TGTGCCAGCAGCAATTCAGGGACTGCCAATCAGCCCCAGCATTTT. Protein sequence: CASSNSGTANQPQHF.

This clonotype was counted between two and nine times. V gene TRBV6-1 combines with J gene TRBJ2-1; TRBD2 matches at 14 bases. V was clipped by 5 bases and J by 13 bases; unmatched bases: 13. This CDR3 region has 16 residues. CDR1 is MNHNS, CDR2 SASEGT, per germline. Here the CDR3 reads CASSYGTSGRMGTQFF. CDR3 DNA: TGTGCCAGCAGTTACGGGACTAGCGGGAGAATGGGGACCCAGTTCTTC.

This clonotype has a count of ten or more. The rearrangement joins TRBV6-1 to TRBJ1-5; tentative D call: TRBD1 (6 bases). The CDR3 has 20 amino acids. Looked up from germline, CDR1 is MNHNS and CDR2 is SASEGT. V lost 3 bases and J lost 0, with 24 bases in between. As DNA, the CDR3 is TGTGCCAGCAGTGAGGAGTACCGACAGGCCCTACTTTATAGCAATCAGCCCCAGCATTTT. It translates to CASSEEYRQALLYSNQPQHF.